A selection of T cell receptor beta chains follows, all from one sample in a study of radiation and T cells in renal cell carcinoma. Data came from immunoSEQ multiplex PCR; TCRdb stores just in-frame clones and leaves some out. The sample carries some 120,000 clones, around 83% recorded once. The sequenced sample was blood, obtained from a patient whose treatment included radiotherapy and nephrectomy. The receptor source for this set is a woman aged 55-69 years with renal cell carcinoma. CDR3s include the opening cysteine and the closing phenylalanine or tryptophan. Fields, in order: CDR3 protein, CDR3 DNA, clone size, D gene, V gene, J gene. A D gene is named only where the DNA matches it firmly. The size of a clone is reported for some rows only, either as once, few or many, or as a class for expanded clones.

CATLRTKTRGEKLFF,TGTGCCACCCTCAGGACTAAAACGCGGGGTGAAAAACTGTTTTTT,NA,NA,TRBV2,TRBJ1-4
CASSWTSGGEQFF,TGCGCCAGCAGCTGGACTAGCGGAGGTGAGCAGTTCTTC,NA,TRBD2,TRBV5-1,TRBJ2-1
CASKRREGYNSPLHF,TGTGCCAGCAAGCGAAGGGAGGGGTATAATTCACCCCTCCACTTT,few,NA,TRBV2,TRBJ1-6
CASSQGQGVGADTQYF,TGCGCCAGCAGCCAGGGACAGGGGGTGGGCGCAGATACGCAGTATTTT,NA,TRBD1,TRBV5-1,TRBJ2-3
CASSLVSGLSAVYEQYF,TGTGCCAGCAGCTTAGTCTCGGGCTTGTCTGCAGTCTACGAGCAGTACTTC,NA,NA,TRBV11-2,TRBJ2-7
CASSEGAGEAFF,TGTGCCAGCAGCGAGGGGGCAGGTGAAGCTTTCTTT,NA,TRBD1,TRBV9,TRBJ1-1
CASSVDRPNYGYTF,TGTGCCAGCAGTGTGGACAGGCCTAACTATGGCTACACCTTC,once,TRBD1,TRBV6-4,TRBJ1-2
CASSLERAKVNEQFF,TGTGCCAGCAGCTTAGAGAGGGCCAAGGTAAATGAGCAGTTCTTC,NA,NA,TRBV7-3,TRBJ2-1
CASSPLGGASTYEQYF,TGTGCCAGCAGCCCTCTAGGGGGGGCTAGTACCTACGAGCAGTACTTC,NA,NA,TRBV5-6,TRBJ2-7
CAWSRRGGEQYF,TGTGCCTGGAGTCGTAGGGGGGGCGAGCAGTACTTC,NA,NA,TRBV30,TRBJ2-7
CSVQARDRGFYEQYF,TGCAGCGTACAAGCCCGGGACAGGGGTTTTTACGAGCAGTACTTC,NA,TRBD1,TRBV29-1,TRBJ2-7
CASSLGDPPLETQYF,TGCGCCAGCAGCTTGGGGGACCCCCCTCTGGAGACCCAGTACTTC,once,NA,TRBV5-1,TRBJ2-5
CASSLSLLEGEQGATTGELFF,TGTGCCAGCAGTTTATCGTTGTTAGAGGGCGAACAGGGGGCCACCACCGGGGAGCTGTTTTTT,NA,TRBD1,TRBV27,TRBJ2-2
CASSVEGYAYEQYF,TGTGCCAGCAGTGTTGAGGGGTACGCCTACGAGCAGTACTTC,NA,NA,TRBV2,TRBJ2-7
CASSEYKGARGDEQFF,TGTGCCAGCAGTGAATATAAGGGGGCGCGGGGCGATGAGCAGTTCTTC,NA,NA,TRBV25-1,TRBJ2-1
CSVQARGFTVDTQYF,TGCAGCGTCCAAGCTCGTGGCTTTACTGTTGATACGCAGTATTTT,NA,NA,TRBV29-1,TRBJ2-3
CASADLSGNTIYF,TGTGCCAGCGCAGACCTCTCTGGAAACACCATATATTTT,NA,NA,TRBV28,TRBJ1-3
CAWSRDPGGTEAFF,TGTGCCTGGAGTAGGGACCCCGGCGGCACTGAAGCTTTCTTT,NA,NA,TRBV30,TRBJ1-1
CASSLGGQGNEKLFF,TGTGCCAGCAGCTTAGGGGGACAGGGTAATGAAAAACTGTTTTTT,NA,TRBD1,TRBV7-6,TRBJ1-4
CASSTKETQYF,TGTGCCAGCAGTACAAAGGAGACCCAGTACTTC,NA,NA,TRBV2,TRBJ2-5
CASSLAASGMGWNIQYF,TGTGCCAGCAGCTTAGCGGCTAGCGGGATGGGGTGGAACATTCAGTACTTC,NA,TRBD2,TRBV7-8,TRBJ2-4
CASSKRTGQNSPLHF,TGTGCCAGCAGCAAAAGGACGGGACAGAATTCACCCCTCCACTTT,NA,NA,TRBV21-1,TRBJ1-6
CASSLVSPGHSSYEQYF,TGTGCCAGCAGTTTAGTATCCCCGGGACACAGCTCCTACGAGCAGTACTTC,NA,NA,TRBV27,TRBJ2-7
CSAASMAGGETQYF,TGCAGCGCCGCCTCCATGGCAGGCGGCGAGACCCAGTACTTC,few,NA,TRBV29-1,TRBJ2-5
CSVLGRGEKLFF,TGCAGCGTCCTAGGACGAGGGGAAAAACTGTTTTTT,few,NA,TRBV29-1,TRBJ1-4
CASSMPNRACDF,TGTGCCAGCAGTATGCCAAACAGGGCTTGTGACTTC,NA,NA,TRBV11-2,TRBJ2-7
CASSQAGTGSSYEQYF,TGCGCCAGCAGCCAAGCGGGGACAGGGAGCTCCTACGAGCAGTACTTC,NA,TRBD1,TRBV4-3,TRBJ2-7
CASSLGTANEQFF,TGCGCCAGCAGCTTGGGGACAGCCAATGAGCAGTTCTTC,NA,NA,TRBV5-1,TRBJ2-1
CASSPGLALQETQYF,TGTGCCAGCAGCCCTGGACTAGCGCTACAAGAGACCCAGTACTTC,NA,TRBD2,TRBV7-3,TRBJ2-5
CASTPGPLNYGYTF,TGTGCCAGCACCCCTGGACCCCTGAACTATGGCTACACCTTC,NA,NA,TRBV11-2,TRBJ1-2
CASSRSPGGNQPQHF,TGTGCCAGTAGTCGGTCGCCCGGAGGCAATCAGCCCCAGCATTTT,NA,NA,TRBV19,TRBJ1-5
CASSQDLRATIAFF,TGTGCCAGCAGCCAAGATCTACGGGCGACCATCGCTTTCTTT,once,NA,TRBV14,TRBJ1-1
CASSLGWTGAVYEQYF,TGCGCCAGCAGCTTGGGATGGACAGGGGCCGTCTACGAGCAGTACTTC,NA,TRBD1,TRBV5-1,TRBJ2-7
CASSHVGQGAHEQYF,TGCGCCAGCAGCCACGTAGGACAGGGGGCACACGAGCAGTACTTC,NA,TRBD1,TRBV4-3,TRBJ2-7
CASSGTNTEAFF,TGTGCCAGCTCAGGAACGAACACTGAAGCTTTCTTT,NA,NA,TRBV6-1,TRBJ1-1
CASSLAGGPIENIQYF,TGCGCCAGCAGCTTAGCGGGGGGGCCGATTGAAAACATTCAGTACTTC,NA,TRBD2,TRBV5-1,TRBJ2-4
CASSPTGYNSGNTIYF,TGTGCCAGCAGTCCGACAGGGTACAACTCTGGAAACACCATATATTTT,NA,TRBD1,TRBV2,TRBJ1-3
CASSLDRLDTGELFF,TGTGCCAGCAGTCTGGACAGACTGGACACCGGGGAGCTGTTTTTT,NA,NA,TRBV2,TRBJ2-2
CASSWTSGEEQFF,TGTGCCAGCAGTTGGACTAGCGGGGAAGAGCAGTTCTTC,NA,TRBD2,TRBV6-5,TRBJ2-1
CASSPWAKRDGDEQFF,TGTGCCAGCAGCCCATGGGCCAAAAGGGACGGGGATGAGCAGTTCTTC,NA,NA,TRBV7-6,TRBJ2-1
CASSLGTSGNNEQFF,TGTGCCAGCAGCTTAGGCACTAGCGGAAACAATGAGCAGTTCTTC,NA,TRBD2,TRBV7-8,TRBJ2-1
CASQAGTGVRDEQFF,TGTGCCAGCCAAGCTGGGACAGGCGTTAGGGATGAGCAGTTCTTC,NA,TRBD1,TRBV2,TRBJ2-1
CASSISQGFNQPQHF,TGTGCCAGCAGCATCTCACAGGGGTTTAATCAGCCCCAGCATTTT,NA,TRBD1,TRBV11-2,TRBJ1-5
CASSLGQAGNTIYF,TGTGCCAGCAGCTTAGGGCAGGCTGGAAACACCATATATTTT,NA,NA,TRBV7-9,TRBJ1-3
CASSYGLAGSNTGELFF,TGTGCCAGTAGCTATGGACTAGCGGGGTCGAACACCGGGGAGCTGTTTTTT,NA,TRBD2,TRBV19,TRBJ2-2
CASRGEGNTEAFF,TGCGCCAGCAGGGGAGAAGGGAACACTGAAGCTTTCTTT,NA,NA,TRBV5-1,TRBJ1-1
CAISESKGDEKLFF,TGTGCCATCAGTGAGTCGAAAGGGGATGAAAAACTGTTTTTT,NA,NA,TRBV10-3,TRBJ1-4
CASSLRPTNTEAFF,TGTGCCAGCAGCTTAAGGCCAACCAACACTGAAGCTTTCTTT,NA,NA,TRBV11-2,TRBJ1-1
CASGAINGYTF,TGTGCCAGCGGGGCGATAAATGGCTACACCTTC,NA,NA,TRBV25-1,TRBJ1-2
CASSDNRKGRTEAFF,TGTGCCAGCAGTGATAACCGGAAGGGACGCACTGAAGCTTTCTTT,few,NA,TRBV27,TRBJ1-1
CSARLGGGTYEQYF,TGCAGCGCCCGCCTTGGCGGGGGTACCTACGAGCAGTACTTC,NA,TRBD2,TRBV29-1,TRBJ2-7
CATSQDRDLNEQFF,TGTGCCACCTCACAGGACAGGGACCTCAATGAGCAGTTCTTC,NA,TRBD1,TRBV28,TRBJ2-1